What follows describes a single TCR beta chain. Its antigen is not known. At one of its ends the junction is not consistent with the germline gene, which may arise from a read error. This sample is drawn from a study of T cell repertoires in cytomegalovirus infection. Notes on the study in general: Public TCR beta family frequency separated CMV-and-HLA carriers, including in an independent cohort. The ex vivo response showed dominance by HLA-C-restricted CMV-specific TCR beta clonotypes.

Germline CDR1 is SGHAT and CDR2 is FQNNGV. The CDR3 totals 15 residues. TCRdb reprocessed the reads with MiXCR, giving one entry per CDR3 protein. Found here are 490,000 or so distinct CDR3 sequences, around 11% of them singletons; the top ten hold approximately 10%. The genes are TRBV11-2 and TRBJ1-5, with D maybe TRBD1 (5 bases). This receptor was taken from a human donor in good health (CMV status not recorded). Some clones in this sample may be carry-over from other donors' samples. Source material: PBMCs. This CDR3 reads CARSLGTGSNQPQHF. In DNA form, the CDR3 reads TGTGCCAGGAGCTTAGGGACGGGGAGCAATCAGCCCCAGCATTTT.